Presented here are 5 T cell receptor beta chains from one specimen sequenced in a study of T cell responses to AZD1222 COVID-19 vaccine. TCRdb keeps only in-frame clones here, not all; method: immunoSEQ multiplex PCR. This repertoire shows over 150,000 clones, 75% to 90% found once; its top ten account for 6.9%. The specimen was peripheral blood, collected on day 0 of AZD1222 vaccination. The receptors were sampled from an adult in good health.

The chain combines TRBV9 with TRBJ2-1, with TRBD2 matching 11 bases. V trimming: 1 base; J trimming: 4 bases; junction bases outside the gene matches: 4. The CDR3 is made up of 16 amino acids. Germline CDR1 is SGDLS and CDR2 is YYNGEE. The CDR3 DNA reads TGTGCCAGCAGCGTATTAGCGGGGGGGATGTACAATGAGCAGTTCTTC. It translates to CASSVLAGGMYNEQFF.

This chain joins TRBV5-6 and TRBJ2-5, with 8 bases matching TRBD2. Trimming took 4 bases from V and 4 from J; bases not matched to a gene: 15. The CDR3 runs 17 residues. The germline V gene encodes CDR1 SGHDT and CDR2 YYEEEE. As DNA, the CDR3 is TGTGCCAGCAGCCACCCTTATGGGGCGGGGGGAGGAGAGACCCAGTACTTC. This gives the protein CASSHPYGAGGGETQYF.

The V call is TRBV5-8, the J call TRBJ1-2, with D maybe TRBD1 (6 bases). The CDR3 contains 18 residues. V dropped 3 bases and J dropped 6 bases, with 27 bases sitting between them. Germline CDR1 SGHTS, CDR2 YDEGEE. The CDR3 spells CASSYKNLDESPGDGYTF. In DNA, the CDR3 is TGTGCCAGCAGCTACAAAAACTTGGATGAGTCCCCAGGGGATGGCTACACCTTC.

The V call is TRBV11-2, the J call TRBJ2-1; D is unresolved. V lost 3 bases, J lost 5 bases, and 8 bases lay in between. Germline loops: CDR1 SGHAT, CDR2 FQNNGV. The CDR3 is made up of 13 amino acids. CDR3 loop: CASSFSRNNEQFF. CDR3 DNA: TGTGCCAGCAGCTTTAGCCGAAACAATGAGCAGTTCTTC.

The genes are TRBV7-9 and TRBJ1-1; 9 nucleotides line up with TRBD1. The CDR3 length is 15 residues. The J segment lost 4 bases and the V segment lost 3 bases, leaving 6 bases of the junction unmatched. Per germline, CDR1 SEHNR and CDR2 FQNEAQ (reference sequence). The CDR3 is CASSFWTGEVTEAFF. The DNA for the CDR3 is TGTGCCAGCAGCTTCTGGACAGGGGAGGTCACTGAAGCTTTCTTT.